Reported below is one T cell receptor beta chain. Its antigen remains unidentified. Replicate PCRs for unsorted PBMC used around 270 ng DNA (roughly 30,000 T cell genomes). Data came from immunoSEQ multiplex PCR; TCRdb stores just in-frame clones and leaves some out. The sample has about 490,000 clones; around 73% are singletons. CDR3 length: 16 residues. Germline V gene lookup returns CDR1 MDHEN and CDR2 SYDVKM. J lost 4 bases, V lost 5 bases, and 13 bases had no gene match. This sample is part of a study of shared clonotypes between healthy human individuals. Study-level information: A few men and two women, aged 18 to 49, were donors. Findings and caveats of the study: It was only blood that was sampled, and tissue repertoires likely differ. Expectations were that clonotype sharing among donors would be affected by sequencing depth.

The sequencing sample was made of PBMCs. The chain uses TRBV28 and TRBJ2-5, with 7 positions matching TRBD1. The sequence was obtained from a middle-aged woman in good health. Some clones in this sample may be carry-over from other donors' samples. The DNA for the CDR3 is TGTGCCAGCAGTGCCAGACAATTAGAGGGGGCAGAGACCCAGTACTTC. This encodes CASSARQLEGAETQYF.